This TCR beta chain stems from a study of beta chain features in type 1 diabetes. Study results and caveats: When Type 1 diabetes patients were examined, their TCRB CDR3s proved moderately but significantly shorter in all four CD4+ subsets. cDNA-based sequencing might over-represent cells highly expressing TCR.

The entirety of the isolated RNA underwent reverse transcription, so expressed TCRB transcripts were sequenced. Measured with immunoSEQ multiplex PCR; TCRdb has only the in-frame clones, and not every one. The sample includes a few hundred thousand clones, 20% of them seen just once. In this sample, this clone turned up a few times. Antigen: not known. The germline V gene encodes CDR1 GTSNPN and CDR2 SVGIG (reference sequence). The germline V and J ends were trimmed by 5 bases and 0 bases, with 15 bases remaining between them. This CDR3 is 15 amino acids long. The TCR originated in a woman aged 35 to 49 with type 1 diabetes. The V and J genes are TRBV30 and TRBJ2-3, with D tentatively TRBD2 (6 bases). The sample comprised naive CD4+ T cells from blood. The CDR3 nucleotides read TGTGCCTGGGGGGGACTTGACCCTAGCACAGATACGCAGTATTTT. Amino acids: CAWGGLDPSTDTQYF. The full variable domain, with the rest looked up from reference TRBV30 and TRBJ2-3, is SQTIHQWPATLVQPVGSPLSLECTVEGTSNPNLYWYRQAAGRGLQLLFYSVGIGQISSEVPQNLSASRPQDRQFILSSKKLLLSDSGFYLCAWGGLDPSTDTQYFGPGTRLTVL.